This T cell receptor (beta chain) was recorded in a study of T-cell memory formation after mild COVID-19. Study-wide context: TCR clusters were largely donor specific.

Barcoded TCR alpha and TCR beta cDNA libraries with UMIs came from 5'RACE using constant-segment primers. TCRdb re-analysed the 5' RACE reads in MiXCR, keeping a single row per CDR3 protein. Altogether hundreds of thousands of distinct CDR3 sequences are present, approximately 27% being singletons, with the ten largest covering 13%. Only a few counts were recorded for this clonotype. Its antigen remains unknown. Study-wide results and caveats: CD4+ clones that contracted lay mainly in CM and EM; CD8+ ones lay in EMRA. Second-wave clones peaking on day 37 lacked confirmed SARS-CoV-2 specificity.

Material for sequencing was PBMCs or a T cell subset sorted from them (not recorded which). This TCR came from an adult woman who had mild COVID-19 (a few samples of this study predate the infection). Cell type and time point are not known.

The CDR3 DNA sequence: TGTGCCAGCAGCTTACCTGGACGGGAAGCTAACTATGGCTACACCTTC. This sequence encodes CASSLPGREANYGYTF. V usage is TRBV7-9 and J usage is TRBJ1-2, with no clear D. The CDR3 has 16 amino acids. Deletions cut 2 bases from V and 0 bases from J, with 13 bases between. Germline lookup yields CDR1 SEHNR and CDR2 FQNEAQ (reference sequence). Together with reference TRBV7-9 and TRBJ1-2, the CDR3 gives the full variable domain: DTGVSQNPRHKITKRGQNVTFRCDPISEHNRLYWYRQTLGQGPEFLTYFQNEAQLEKSRLLSDRFSAERPKGSFSTLEIQRTEQGDSAMYLCASSLPGREANYGYTFGSGTRLTVV.